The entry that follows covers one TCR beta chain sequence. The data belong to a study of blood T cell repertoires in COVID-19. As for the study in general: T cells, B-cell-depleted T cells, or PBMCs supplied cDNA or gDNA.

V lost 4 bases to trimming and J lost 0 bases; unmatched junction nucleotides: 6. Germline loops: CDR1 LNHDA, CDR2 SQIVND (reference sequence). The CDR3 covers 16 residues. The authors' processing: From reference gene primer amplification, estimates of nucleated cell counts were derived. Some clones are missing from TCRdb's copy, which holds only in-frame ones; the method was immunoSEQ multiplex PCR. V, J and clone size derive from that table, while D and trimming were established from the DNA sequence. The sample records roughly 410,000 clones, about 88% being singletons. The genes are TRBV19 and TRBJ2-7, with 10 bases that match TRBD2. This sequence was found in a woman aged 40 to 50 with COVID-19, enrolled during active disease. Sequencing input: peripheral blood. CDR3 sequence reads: CASSSLAGAHSYEQYF. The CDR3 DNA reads TGTGCCAGTAGTAGTCTAGCGGGGGCCCACTCCTACGAGCAGTACTTC. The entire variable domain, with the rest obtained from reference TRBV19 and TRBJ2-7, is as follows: DGGITQSPKYLFRKEGQNVTLSCEQNLNHDAMYWYRQDPGQGLRLIYYSQIVNDFQKGDIAEGYSVSREKKESFPLTVTSAQKNPTAFYLCASSSLAGAHSYEQYFGPGTRLTVT.